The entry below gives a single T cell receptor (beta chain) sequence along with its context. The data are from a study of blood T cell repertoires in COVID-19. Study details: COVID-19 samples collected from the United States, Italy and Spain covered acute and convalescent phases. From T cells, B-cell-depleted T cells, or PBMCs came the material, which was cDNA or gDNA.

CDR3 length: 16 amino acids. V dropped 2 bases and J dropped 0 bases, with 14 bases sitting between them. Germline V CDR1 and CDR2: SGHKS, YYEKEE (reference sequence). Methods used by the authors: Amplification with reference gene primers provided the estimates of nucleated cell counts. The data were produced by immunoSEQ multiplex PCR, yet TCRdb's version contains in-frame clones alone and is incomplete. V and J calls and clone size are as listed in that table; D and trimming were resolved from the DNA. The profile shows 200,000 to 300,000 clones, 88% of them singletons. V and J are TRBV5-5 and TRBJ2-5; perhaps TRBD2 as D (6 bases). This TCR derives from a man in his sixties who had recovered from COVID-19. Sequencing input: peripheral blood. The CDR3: CASSFVRRGDQETQYF. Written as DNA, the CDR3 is TGTGCCAGCAGCTTCGTTCGACGCGGGGACCAAGAGACCCAGTACTTC.